Listed here are 28 T cell receptor beta chains from one sample, sequenced in a study of T cell responses to AZD1222 COVID-19 vaccine. Clones were sequenced by immunoSEQ multiplex PCR, and TCRdb holds only the in-frame ones, with some missing. The top ten hold 26% of the sample, which has approximately 180,000 clones, approximately 90% seen once. The source was peripheral blood, collected 28 days after the second AZD1222 dose. These receptors were collected from an adult who received the AZD1222 COVID-19 vaccine.

The chain combines TRBV5-1 with TRBJ2-2; 7 bases agree with TRBD1. V gave up 3 bases and J gave up 10 bases; unmatched junction bases: 6. There are 13 residues in the CDR3. Germline V lookup: CDR1 SGHRS, CDR2 YFSETQ. The CDR3 sequence: CASSSDRVLELFF. The CDR3 nucleotides read TGCGCCAGCAGCTCCGACAGGGTGCTGGAGCTGTTTTTT.

V is TRBV15 and J is TRBJ1-2; 7 positions agree with TRBD1. J gave up 7 bases and V 0 bases, and 5 bases lay outside the gene matches. There are 14 residues in the CDR3. The germline CDR1 and CDR2 sequences are LNHNV and YYDKDF (reference sequence). DNA for the CDR3: TGTGCCACCAGCAGAGATAGGTACAGGGGTGGCTACACCTTC. It encodes CATSRDRYRGGYTF.

The V call is TRBV27, the J call TRBJ1-5; TRBD1 matches at 7 bases. CDR1 is MNHEY and CDR2 is SMNVEV in the germline V gene (reference sequence). This CDR3 has 14 amino acids. V was clipped by 5 bases and J by 7 bases; unmatched bases: 8. CDR3 sequence reads: CASSPDRVGQPQHF. The CDR3 nucleotides read TGTGCCAGCAGTCCAGACAGGGTAGGGCAGCCCCAGCATTTT.

This clone was detected once. The chain couples TRBV4-3 to TRBJ2-2, with 9 bases that match TRBD1. Germline values: CDR1 LGHNA, CDR2 YSLEER. The CDR3 sequence is 16 residues long. J was trimmed by 5 bases and V by 5 bases; bases with no gene match: 9. CDR3 in amino acids: CASSFSGTGLTGELFF. The CDR3 DNA is TGCGCCAGCAGCTTCTCCGGGACAGGGCTTACCGGGGAGCTGTTTTTT.

This chain joins TRBV28 and TRBJ1-5, with a weak D call TRBD1 (6 bases). Germline loops: CDR1 MDHEN, CDR2 SYDVKM. Trimming cost V 6 bases and J 2 bases, with 14 bases left between them. This CDR3 is built from 15 residues. DNA for the CDR3: TGTGCCAGCAGCACAACAGGGAATGGCAATCAGCCCCAGCATTTT. This sequence encodes CASSTTGNGNQPQHF. The variable domain in full, completed from reference TRBV28 and TRBJ1-5, reads DVKVTQSSRYLVKRTGEKVFLECVQDMDHENMFWYRQDPGLGLRLIYFSYDVKMKEKGDIPEGYSVSREKKERFSLILESASTNQTSMYLCASSTTGNGNQPQHFGDGTRLSIL.

This chain uses TRBV6-5 with TRBJ1-2; 7 bases agree with TRBD1. The CDR3 length is 16 residues. With V trimmed by 0 bases and J by 4 bases, 8 bases remained unmatched. Per germline, CDR1 MNHEY and CDR2 SVGAGI. The CDR3 is CASSYSRGGDSYGYTF. CDR3 coding DNA: TGTGCCAGCAGTTACTCGAGAGGGGGCGATAGCTATGGCTACACCTTC.

The table lists this clone with a count of one. This rearrangement joins TRBV7-3 to TRBJ2-7; 9 bases fit TRBD2. CDR3 size: 14 residues. Trimming took 4 bases from V and 7 from J; bases not matched to a gene: 8. Germline values: CDR1 SGHTA, CDR2 FQGTGA. The CDR3 bases are TGTGCCAGCAGCTCAGCAGCGGGAGGAGGAGAGCAGTACTTC. Translating gives CASSSAAGGGEQYF.

J is TRBJ2-3 and V is TRBV7-6; 9 positions agree with TRBD1. The V segment lost 4 bases and the J segment 2 bases; nucleotides outside the gene matches: 10. This CDR3 contains 17 residues. The germline CDR1 and CDR2 sequences are SGHVS and FNYEAQ. The CDR3 reads CASSSSTGGLPTDTQYF. The CDR3 region has the DNA TGTGCCAGCAGCTCCTCGACAGGGGGTTTACCCACAGATACGCAGTATTTT.

The chain links TRBV5-4 to TRBJ2-1; a possible D gene is TRBD2 (5 bases). The CDR3 covers 15 residues. Per the germline V gene, CDR1 is SGHNT and CDR2 is YYREEE (reference sequence). Trimming pared 0 bases from V and 1 base from J, leaving 8 bases between. This chain's CDR3 is CASSLARGSYNEQFF. CDR3 sequence (DNA): TGTGCCAGCAGCTTGGCTCGGGGTTCCTACAATGAGCAGTTCTTC. The variable domain in full, with the rest retrieved from reference TRBV5-4 and TRBJ2-1, is ETGVTQSPTHLIKTRGQQVTLRCSSQSGHNTVSWYQQALGQGPQFIFQYYREEENGRGNFPPRFSGLQFPNYSSELNVNALELDDSALYLCASSLARGSYNEQFFGPGTRLTVL.

The sample holds one count of this clone. The CDR3 protein is CASSSPRVAGALDTQYF. The CDR3 bases are TGTGCCAGCAGTTCCCCCAGGGTAGCGGGAGCGTTGGATACGCAGTATTTT. V gene TRBV28 combines with J gene TRBJ2-3, with 9 bases fitting TRBD2. Germline V lookup: CDR1 MDHEN, CDR2 SYDVKM. With V trimmed by 4 bases and J by 6 bases, 14 bases remained unmatched. The CDR3 loop spans 17 amino acids.

The V and J genes are TRBV7-6 and TRBJ1-1, with TRBD1 matching 7 bases. The length of the CDR3 is 16 residues. Germline CDR1 and CDR2: SGHVS and FNYEAQ. V lost 5 bases, J lost 6 bases, and 15 bases stayed unmatched. The CDR3 DNA reads TGTGCCAGCAGCACCCTCGGGTCAGGGGGAAGCGCTGAAGCTTTCTTT. Its translation: CASSTLGSGGSAEAFF.

The chain joins TRBV19 to TRBJ2-6; TRBD1 or TRBD2 may be the D gene (5 bases each). Trimming removed 1 base at V and 0 bases at J, with 16 bases between. Germline CDR1 is LNHDA and CDR2 is SQIVND (reference sequence). The CDR3 has 19 amino acids. The CDR3 loop reads CASSIGGQGAVSGANVLTF. The CDR3 DNA follows: TGTGCCAGTAGTATAGGAGGGCAGGGAGCCGTCTCTGGGGCCAACGTCCTGACTTTC.

The chain joins TRBV27 to TRBJ2-7, with D possibly TRBD2 on 5 matching bases. CDR1 is MNHEY and CDR2 is SMNVEV in the germline V gene (reference sequence). The CDR3 has 14 amino acids. The ends were cut back, 5 bases at V and 3 bases at J, with 14 bases in the middle. In nucleotides, the CDR3 is TGTGCCAGCAGTGAACTTAGGGCGGGCTACGAGCAGTACTTC. Translation gives CASSELRAGYEQYF.

V gene TRBV11-2 combines with J gene TRBJ2-3; 11 bases are shared with TRBD2. Trimming cost V 3 bases and J 3 bases; bases outside gene matches: 2. The CDR3 is 15 residues long. Germline V gives CDR1 SGHAT, CDR2 FQNNGV. This CDR3 reads CASSFTSGRTDTQYF. CDR3 bases: TGTGCCAGCAGCTTTACTAGCGGGAGAACAGATACGCAGTATTTT.

V usage is TRBV19 and J usage is TRBJ2-1; no clear D. The V and J ends lost 4 bases and 1 base respectively, with 14 bases between them. Germline V gene sequence: CDR1 LNHDA, CDR2 SQIVND (reference sequence). The CDR3 sequence is 16 residues long. CDR3 nucleotides: TGTGCCAGTAGTACACCGGACCTGTGGTCCTACAATGAGCAGTTCTTC. Translated: CASSTPDLWSYNEQFF.

The chain carries TRBV12-3 or TRBV12-4 and TRBJ1-1; tentative D call: TRBD1 (5 bases). Trimming took off 2 bases at V and 6 bases at J, with 7 bases between the two ends. The CDR3 is 12 amino acids. The CDR3 nucleotides are TGTGCCAGCAGTTTAAGGGGACCTGAAGCTTTCTTT. Encoded protein: CASSLRGPEAFF.

J is TRBJ2-1 and V is TRBV24-1, with D unresolved. CDR1 is KGHDR, CDR2 SFDVKD, per germline. Trimming cost V 0 bases and J 5 bases, with 10 bases left between them. The CDR3 spans 15 residues. The CDR3 spells CATSDLARQHNEQFF. The DNA of the CDR3 is TGTGCCACCAGTGATTTGGCGCGGCAGCACAATGAGCAGTTCTTC.

The chain carries TRBV7-2 and TRBJ2-2; either TRBD1 or TRBD2 may fit D (6 bases each). Trimming stripped 7 bases from V and 1 base from J, with 16 bases between. The CDR3 is 16 residues long. Germline values: CDR1 SGHTA, CDR2 FQGNSA. The CDR3 region is CASMQKGGRNTGELFF. In DNA form, the CDR3 reads TGTGCCAGCATGCAAAAGGGGGGCCGGAACACCGGGGAGCTGTTTTTT.

This chain joins TRBV28 and TRBJ2-1; no reliable D call. CDR1 and CDR2 from the germline V gene are MDHEN and SYDVKM. The CDR3 runs 16 residues. V was clipped by 10 bases and J by 0 bases, with 19 bases between them. As DNA, the CDR3 is TGTGCCACCAAAGACCGTCCTTCCAGCTCCTACAATGAGCAGTTCTTC. Encoded protein: CATKDRPSSSYNEQFF.

This clone has a single count. In DNA, the CDR3 is TGTGCCAGCAGCTTAGGGACGAACACTGAAGCTTTCTTT. It is translated as CASSLGTNTEAFF. The chain links TRBV7-9 to TRBJ1-1; no clear D gene. This CDR3 contains 13 residues. Germline assignment: CDR1 SEHNR and CDR2 FQNEAQ (reference sequence). Between the trimmed V and J ends, which lost 1 base and 1 base, there was a span of 4 bases.

The rearrangement links TRBV6-5 to TRBJ1-5; TRBD1 agrees at 8 bases. V dropped 7 bases and J dropped 7; count of bases not matched to a gene: 3. CDR3 length: 12 amino acids. The germline CDR1 and CDR2 sequences are MNHEY and SVGAGI. This CDR3 reads CASMDRAQPQHF. The DNA of the CDR3 is TGTGCCAGCATGGACAGGGCCCAGCCCCAGCATTTT.

The CDR3 region has the DNA TGTGCCAGCAGTTACTCGCCTAGGTCAGATACGCAGTATTTT. Translating gives CASSYSPRSDTQYF. The V and J genes are TRBV6-5 and TRBJ2-3; D is undetermined. Germline CDR1 reads MNHEY; CDR2 reads SVGAGI. The CDR3 totals 14 residues. V was pared by 0 bases and J by 4 bases, with 8 bases between.

This clone showed up just once. The chain joins TRBV7-3 to TRBJ2-4, with D possibly matching TRBD1 (6 bases). With 5 bases removed from V and 13 bases from J, the gap between germline ends came to 15 bases. The CDR3 sequence is 12 residues long. Germline assignment: CDR1 SGHTA and CDR2 FQGTGA. The CDR3 loop reads CASSPFGGQQYF. The CDR3 DNA reads TGTGCCAGCAGCCCCTTTGGGGGCCAACAGTACTTC.

V and J are TRBV28 and TRBJ2-5, with 8 bases fitting TRBD1. Germline-derived CDR1 and CDR2 are MDHEN and SYDVKM. The junction had 6 bases not matched to a gene; V was cut back by 4 bases and J by 5 bases. CDR3 size: 14 residues. The CDR3 region is CASSSPDRAETQYF. CDR3 in DNA: TGTGCCAGCAGTTCCCCGGACAGGGCTGAGACCCAGTACTTC.

The chain joins TRBV30 to TRBJ1-1; a weak D match, TRBD1 (6 bases). CDR1 and CDR2 (germline): GTSNPN, SVGIG (reference sequence). Trimming shortened V by 5 bases and J by 7 bases, and 23 bases separated the two germline ends. The CDR3 spans 15 residues. CDR3 sequence: CAWVLVGGAKGEAFF. DNA for the CDR3: TGTGCCTGGGTCTTGGTCGGGGGCGCGAAGGGTGAAGCTTTCTTT.

This clone has more than one count but fewer than ten. The genes are TRBV6-5 and TRBJ1-6; unclear D gene. Germline assignment: CDR1 MNHEY and CDR2 SVGAGI. The CDR3 totals 12 residues. V shed 7 bases and J shed 3 bases, with 4 bases lying between them. This chain's CDR3 is CASTDYNSPLHF. CDR3 bases: TGTGCCAGCACCGACTATAATTCACCCCTCCACTTT.

This chain joins TRBV6-5 and TRBJ2-7; 12 nucleotides line up with TRBD2. There are 14 residues in the CDR3. J was trimmed by 4 bases and V by 5 bases; bases with no gene match: 3. Looked up from germline, CDR1 is MNHEY and CDR2 is SVGAGI. The CDR3 DNA sequence: TGTGCCAGCAGTCAGCTAGCGGGGGGGTACGAGCAGTACTTC. Translation: CASSQLAGGYEQYF.

The chain combines TRBV9 with TRBJ2-7; D is uncertain. CDR1 and CDR2 (germline): SGDLS, YYNGEE. Trimming stripped 0 bases from V and 1 base from J, with 11 bases between. This CDR3 has 15 residues. The CDR3 DNA reads as TGTGCCAGCAGCGTAGGGGTAGTCGGGTCCTACGAGCAGTACTTC. This sequence encodes CASSVGVVGSYEQYF.